The 21 T cell receptor beta chains presented below share a single source sample, sequenced in a study of T cells in Graves' hyperthyroidism and ophthalmopathy. Template material for amplifying TCR beta CDR3 regions consisted of RNA transcripts. HTBI primers were employed in a first-round RT-PCR of the TCR CDR3. TCRdb itself ran the multiplex PCR reads through MiXCR, one entry per CDR3 protein. The table records 270,000 or so distinct CDR3 sequences, 12% to 15% of them present only once. The material sequenced was blood. The receptors originated from a woman aged 45-65 years with Graves' hyperthyroidism that later progressed to Graves' ophthalmopathy.

This clonotype was detected ten times or more. The chain uses TRBV7-2 and TRBJ2-3, with TRBD2 identical over 10 bases. Germline assignment: CDR1 SGHTA and CDR2 FQGNSA. This CDR3 spans 16 amino acids. V lost 4 bases and J lost 4; bases outside the gene matches: 8. CDR3 DNA sequence: TGTGCCAGCAGCTCCCGGCTAGCGGGAGACCCAGATACGCAGTATTTT. Protein product: CASSSRLAGDPDTQYF.

There are many counts of this clonotype. The chain has TRBV28 and TRBJ2-7; 12 bases fit TRBD2. V dropped 6 bases and J dropped 4; count of bases not matched to a gene: 7. The CDR3 has 15 amino acids. CDR1 is MDHEN, CDR2 SYDVKM, per germline. This CDR3 reads CASSSLAGGRYEQYF. The CDR3 nucleotides are TGTGCCAGCAGCTCACTAGCGGGAGGTCGGTACGAGCAGTACTTC. The full variable domain, in which reference TRBV28 and TRBJ2-7 provide the parts outside the CDR3, is DVKVTQSSRYLVKRTGEKVFLECVQDMDHENMFWYRQDPGLGLRLIYFSYDVKMKEKGDIPEGYSVSREKKERFSLILESASTNQTSMYLCASSSLAGGRYEQYFGPGTRLTVT.

This clonotype has a count of ten or more. The rearrangement joins TRBV5-4 to TRBJ2-3; D is perhaps TRBD2 (6 bases). In germline, CDR1 is SGHNT, CDR2 YYREEE (reference sequence). Trimming pared 4 bases from V and 0 bases from J, leaving 15 bases between. This CDR3 spans 16 amino acids. The chain's CDR3 is CASSTGVARSTDTQYF. For the CDR3, the DNA is TGTGCCAGCAGCACGGGGGTAGCGAGAAGCACAGATACGCAGTATTTT.

This clonotype occurred many times. V usage is TRBV6-1 and J usage is TRBJ1-1; the D gene is possibly TRBD1 (6 bases). This CDR3 is 13 amino acids long. CDR1 is MNHNS and CDR2 is SASEGT in the germline V gene. V was pared by 6 bases and J by 8 bases, with 16 bases between. CDR3 DNA: TGTGCCAGCAGCTACGGCATAGACAGGGAAGCTTTCTTT. This encodes CASSYGIDREAFF.

The chain is built from TRBV5-1 and TRBJ1-5; D is uncertain. CDR3 length: 15 amino acids. Germline loops: CDR1 SGHRS, CDR2 YFSETQ. V gave up 4 bases and J gave up 1 base, with 12 bases separating them. The CDR3 is CASSPDGGSNQPQHF. In DNA, the CDR3 is TGCGCCAGCAGCCCCGACGGAGGGAGCAATCAGCCCCAGCATTTT.

This clonotype has a count of ten or more. The genes are TRBV4-1 and TRBJ1-2; 7 nucleotides line up with TRBD1. CDR3 length: 15 residues. Losses at the gene ends were 3 bases for V and 5 bases for J; bases not matched to a gene: 9. Germline V CDR1 and CDR2: MGHRA, YSYEKL. DNA of the CDR3: TGCGCCAGCAGCCAGAATCAGGGGGGGAGGTATGGCTACACCTTC. Translated, it gives CASSQNQGGRYGYTF.

The chain has TRBV20-1 and TRBJ2-4; 7 bases agree with TRBD1. J was trimmed by 6 bases and V by 7 bases; bases with no gene match: 6. The CDR3 runs to 12 residues. The V gene's germline CDR1 is DFQATT and CDR2 SNEGSKA (reference sequence). The CDR3 reads CSETGDGNIQYF. CDR3 DNA: TGCAGTGAAACAGGGGATGGAAACATTCAGTACTTC.

This clonotype has ten or more counts. V is TRBV28 and J is TRBJ2-1; 15 bases agree with TRBD2. This CDR3 spans 20 amino acids. The V gene end was trimmed by 7 bases and the J gene end by 3 bases; junction bases not matched to a gene: 16. The germline CDR1 and CDR2 sequences are MDHEN and SYDVKM. The CDR3 DNA sequence: TGTGCCAGCACTCCAAACCCCAGGGGGGGACTAGCGGGGGGCTACAATGAGCAGTTCTTC. It yields the protein CASTPNPRGGLAGGYNEQFF.

This clonotype was seen ten or more times. The DNA of the CDR3 is TGTGCCAGCAGCTTAAAGGCAGGGAGAGACTATGGCTACACCTTC. Protein product: CASSLKAGRDYGYTF. This rearrangement joins TRBV7-3 to TRBJ1-2, with D tentatively TRBD1 (5 bases). The CDR3 is made up of 15 amino acids. CDR1 is SGHTA and CDR2 is FQGTGA in the germline V gene. V was cut by 1 base and J by 3 bases, with 12 bases left in between.

Notes on this clonotype: A much larger clone lies one base from this, so it may be a read error. The conserved phenylalanine or tryptophan normally closing the CDR3 is absent here, so this likely arose from a read error. The chain employs TRBV7-9 and TRBJ2-1; the match to TRBD1 covers 7 bases. Trimming at V came to 7 bases and at J to 6 bases, leaving 6 bases not matched to a gene. Germline V lookup: CDR1 SEHNR, CDR2 FQNEAQ (reference sequence). The CDR3 extends over 13 amino acids. CDR3 residues: CASNDRVPNEQFS. The DNA for the CDR3 is TGTGCCAGCAACGACAGGGTACCCAATGAGCAGTTCTCC.

This clonotype was observed many times. CDR3 coding DNA: TGTGCCAGCAGCTTAACTTCGCGGGGGTATGACAATGAGCAGTTCTTC. Translation gives CASSLTSRGYDNEQFF. V gene TRBV7-3 combines with J gene TRBJ2-1, with 7 bases fitting TRBD2. This CDR3 comprises 16 residues. Germline V gene lookup returns CDR1 SGHTA and CDR2 FQGTGA. The V gene end was trimmed by 0 bases and the J gene end by 5 bases; junction bases not matched to a gene: 7.

This clonotype showed up many times. The chain couples TRBV7-3 to TRBJ2-1, with 11 bases identical to TRBD2. CDR3 length equals 13 residues. V shed 8 bases, J shed 7 bases, and the junction held 4 bases outside the gene matches. CDR1 is SGHTA, CDR2 FQGTGA, per germline. For the CDR3, the DNA is TGTGCCAGCGGGACTAGCGGTATTAATGAGCAGTTCTTC. It is translated as CASGTSGINEQFF.

The chain is built from TRBV20-1 and TRBJ2-7, with 7 bases identical to TRBD2. V dropped 6 bases and J dropped 2; count of bases not matched to a gene: 10. Per the germline V gene, CDR1 is DFQATT and CDR2 is SNEGSKA (reference sequence). This CDR3 is built from 14 residues. The CDR3 nucleotides read TGCAGTGCCACCCCGGAGCGGGAACCCTACGAGCAGTACTTC. It yields the protein CSATPEREPYEQYF.

This clonotype appeared many times. V gene TRBV2 combines with J gene TRBJ2-7, with 7 positions matching TRBD2. From germline, CDR1 is SNHLY and CDR2 FYNNEI. Trimming removed 10 bases from V and 1 base from J; junction bases left unmatched: 13. The CDR3 is 15 amino acids. CDR3: CATGGGASGSYEQYF. As DNA, the CDR3 is TGTGCCACCGGGGGAGGGGCTAGCGGTTCCTACGAGCAGTACTTC.

Note on this clonotype: Given a much more abundant clone one base away, this may be a read error. V gene TRBV6-2 or TRBV6-3 combines with J gene TRBJ1-2; TRBD1 agrees at 7 bases. The germline V gene has CDR1 MNHEY and CDR2 SVGEGT. The ends lost 5 bases at V and 8 bases at J; junction bases unmatched: 23. The CDR3 spans 18 residues. CDR3 protein: CASSRGSLSTGTQGGYTF. The CDR3 DNA reads TGTGCCAGCAGTCGCGGCTCACTATCGACAGGGACACAGGGAGGCTACACCTTC.

This clonotype has ten or more counts. This chain joins TRBV5-1 and TRBJ2-3; TRBD2 is a possible D gene (6 bases). The CDR3 is 16 amino acids. The V gene's germline CDR1 is SGHRS and CDR2 YFSETQ. Trimming took 2 bases from V and 2 from J, leaving 15 bases between them. Here the CDR3 reads CASSFRPGALTDTQYF. CDR3 sequence (DNA): TGCGCCAGCAGCTTTCGTCCGGGAGCCCTCACAGATACGCAGTATTTT.

For this clonotype: At one of its ends the junction is not consistent with the germline gene, which may arise from a read error. This chain joins TRBV5-5 and TRBJ1-2; D remains unclear. The CDR3 consists of 15 residues. Germline CDR1 reads SGHKS; CDR2 reads YYEKEE (reference sequence). The chain's CDR3 is CASSLVGMRNYGYTF. CDR3 coding DNA: TGTGCCAGCAGTTTGGTCGGGATGAGAAACTATGGCTACACCTTC. The full variable domain, completed using reference TRBV5-5 and TRBJ1-2, is DAGVTQSPTHLIKTRGQQVTLRCSPISGHKSVSWYQQVLGQGPQFIFQYYEKEERGRGNFPDRFSARQFPNYSSELNVNALLLGDSALYLCASSLVGMRNYGYTFGSGTRLTVV.

This clonotype was observed many times. The chain joins TRBV2 to TRBJ1-5, with D perhaps matching TRBD1 (5 bases). V was trimmed by 7 bases and J by 6 bases, leaving 16 bases between them. CDR3 length: 14 residues. Germline CDR1 SNHLY, CDR2 FYNNEI. The CDR3 DNA follows: TGTGCCAGCACTGTCGGTTTGGGGGTTCAGCCCCAGCATTTT. This gives the protein CASTVGLGVQPQHF. The full variable domain, completed using reference TRBV2 and TRBJ1-5, is EPEVTQTPSHQVTQMGQEVILRCVPISNHLYFYWYRQILGQKVEFLVSFYNNEISEKSEIFDDQFSVERPDGSNFTLKIRSTKLEDSAMYFCASTVGLGVQPQHFGDGTRLSIL.

This chain uses TRBV9 with TRBJ1-3; no definite D call. The V gene's germline CDR1 is SGDLS and CDR2 YYNGEE. Trimming pared 2 bases from V and 2 bases from J, leaving 5 bases between. CDR3 length equals 13 residues. The CDR3 nucleotides read TGTGCCAGCAGCGTGAAGGCTGGAAACACCATATATTTT. Its protein is CASSVKAGNTIYF.

In its sample, this clonotype was seen many times. V usage is TRBV28 and J usage is TRBJ1-5, with 7 bases aligning to TRBD1. CDR1 is MDHEN and CDR2 is SYDVKM in the germline V gene. The ends lost 2 bases at V and 4 bases at J; junction bases unmatched: 8. This CDR3 comprises 16 residues. The CDR3 is CASSLTFWDSNQPQHF. Written as DNA, the CDR3 is TGTGCCAGCAGTTTAACGTTTTGGGACAGTAATCAGCCCCAGCATTTT. Together with reference TRBV28 and TRBJ1-5, the CDR3 gives the full variable domain: DVKVTQSSRYLVKRTGEKVFLECVQDMDHENMFWYRQDPGLGLRLIYFSYDVKMKEKGDIPEGYSVSREKKERFSLILESASTNQTSMYLCASSLTFWDSNQPQHFGDGTRLSIL.

The table lists this clonotype with many counts. The chain has TRBV11-3 and TRBJ2-1, with a weak D call TRBD2 (6 bases). The germline V and J ends were trimmed by 0 bases and 1 base, with 13 bases remaining between them. Germline V lookup: CDR1 SGHNT, CDR2 YENEEA. The length of the CDR3 is 17 residues. In DNA form, the CDR3 reads TGTGCCAGCAGCTTAGATCGGAGTAGCGGATCCTACAATGAGCAGTTCTTC. It encodes CASSLDRSSGSYNEQFF.